The 2 T cell receptor beta chains presented below share a single source sample, sequenced in a study of blood T cell repertoires in COVID-19. Repertoires were generated with immunoSEQ multiplex PCR, while TCRdb's copy carries only in-frame clones and drops some. The sample includes about 59,000 clones, around 73% of them seen just once. Sequenced: peripheral blood. These receptors all come from a man older than 75 with acute or convalescent COVID-19.

The chain joins TRBV5-8 to TRBJ1-1; 10 bases are shared with TRBD1. The CDR3 extends over 13 amino acids. J gave up 9 bases and V 7 bases, and 9 bases lay outside the gene matches. Germline assignment: CDR1 SGHTS and CDR2 YDEGEE. The CDR3 here is CASAPGQGLQAFF. CDR3 DNA sequence: TGTGCCAGCGCCCCGGGACAGGGGCTACAAGCTTTCTTT. The entire variable domain, with the rest obtained from reference TRBV5-8 and TRBJ1-1, is as follows: EAGVTQSPTHLIKTRGQQATLRCSPISGHTSVYWYQQALGLGLQFLLWYDEGEERNRGNFPPRFSGRQFPNYSSELNVNALELEDSALYLCASAPGQGLQAFFGQGTRLTVV.

The chain uses TRBV5-1 and TRBJ1-1, with a tentative D call TRBD1 (5 bases). Germline V gives CDR1 SGHRS, CDR2 YFSETQ. The CDR3 consists of 14 residues. V was shortened by 0 bases and J by 5 bases, with 11 bases between the two germline ends. CDR3 sequence (DNA): TGCGCCAGCAGCTTGGACCCAGGGAGGACTGAAGCTTTCTTT. Translating it yields CASSLDPGRTEAFF. Combining the CDR3 with reference TRBV5-1 and TRBJ1-1 gives the whole variable domain KAGVTQTPRYLIKTRGQQVTLSCSPISGHRSVSWYQQTPGQGLQFLFEYFSETQRNKGNFPGRFSGRQFSNSRSEMNVSTLELGDSALYLCASSLDPGRTEAFFGQGTRLTVV.